This TCR beta chain stems from a study of T cells in Graves' hyperthyroidism and ophthalmopathy. Study findings and constraints: Ophthalmopathy could be told apart from stable hyperthyroidism with a 13 V-J model.

In regard to this clonotype: The antigen remains unidentified.

Ophthalmopathy cases scored 3 or more on the Clinical Activity Score and 4 or more on NOSPECS grade, with duration below 3 months. Diagnostic assessment was based on clinical symptoms, serum thyroxine and TRAb, thyroid ultrasound and orbital computed tomography. Each 10 ml fresh peripheral blood draw supplied the PBMCs. Germline CDR1 reads SGHNT; CDR2 reads YENEEA. V dropped 2 bases and J dropped 0 bases, with 7 bases sitting between them. The CDR3 runs to 15 residues. Amplified regions were TCR beta CDR3 sequences from RNA transcripts. A first-round RT-PCR of the TCR CDR3 used the HTBI primer set. TCRdb independently ran MiXCR on the multiplex PCR reads; one entry per CDR3 protein. The sample has around 300,000 distinct CDR3 sequences; roughly 22% are singletons.

Input material: blood. The genes are TRBV11-3 and TRBJ2-2; D not certain. This receptor was obtained from a man aged 25 to 45 with Graves' ophthalmopathy. The CDR3, as DNA: TGTGCCAGCAGCTTACGTGACGCGAACACCGGGGAGCTGTTTTTT. This gives the protein CASSLRDANTGELFF.